The 26 T cell receptor beta chains below come from one sample, sequenced in a study of T-cell reconstitution after alpha-beta-depleted transplantation in children. TCRbeta library construction was performed incorporating unique molecular identifiers. TCRdb ran MiXCR on the PCR reads and lists one entry per CDR3 protein. The sample includes around 450,000 distinct CDR3 sequences, around two fifths of them seen just once. Sequenced material: PBMCs, taken before TCRalphabeta/CD19-depleted stem cell transplant. The source of these receptors is a girl aged 2 to 10 with aplastic anemia, due to receive a stem cell transplant.

The CDR3 sequence is CAARGSGDYNEQFF. The CDR3 bases are TGTGCCGCTCGGGGGAGCGGGGACTACAATGAGCAGTTCTTC. The chain has TRBV10-3 and TRBJ2-1; 7 positions agree with TRBD2. Germline loops: CDR1 ENHRY, CDR2 SYGVKD. J lost 3 bases, V lost 11 bases, and 10 bases had no gene match. This CDR3 is 14 amino acids long.

This chain joins TRBV6-1 and TRBJ2-1; tentatively, D is TRBD2 (5 bases). The germline V gene has CDR1 MNHNS and CDR2 SASEGT. This CDR3 is built from 15 residues. The germline V and J ends were trimmed by 1 base and 6 bases, with 13 bases remaining between them. CDR3 DNA: TGTGCCAGCAGTGAAGGGGGTAGCGAGGCCAATGAGCAGTTCTTC. Translation gives CASSEGGSEANEQFF.

CDR3 DNA: TGCAGTGCTGAGGAAAAAGGACCCACAGATACGCAGTATTTT. Its protein product is CSAEEKGPTDTQYF. V gene TRBV20-1 combines with J gene TRBJ2-3; D is uncertain. The CDR3 runs to 14 residues. V was trimmed by 5 bases and J by 2 bases, leaving 14 bases between them. CDR1 is DFQATT, CDR2 SNEGSKA, per germline (reference sequence).

This chain joins TRBV12-3 or TRBV12-4 and TRBJ2-7; D may match TRBD1 or TRBD2 (6 bases each). The V end lost 6 bases, the J end lost 0 bases, and 18 bases lay between the germline ends. This CDR3 is 16 amino acids long. CDR3 amino acids: CASRGPGADLSYEQYF. The CDR3 coding sequence is TGTGCCAGCAGGGGTCCGGGGGCGGACCTCTCCTACGAGCAGTACTTC.

This clonotype was seen a few times. This sequence joins TRBV20-1 and TRBJ2-3, with 13 bases identical to TRBD2. The ends lost 6 bases at V and 0 bases at J; junction bases unmatched: 9. CDR1 is DFQATT, CDR2 SNEGSKA, per germline (reference sequence). The CDR3 spans 17 residues. The CDR3 DNA is TGCAGTGCAAGTAGGACTAGCGGGAGAAGGAGCACAGATACGCAGTATTTT. This encodes CSASRTSGRRSTDTQYF.

The rearrangement uses TRBV7-2 and TRBJ2-7; 11 nucleotides align to TRBD2. The CDR3 runs to 15 residues. V was clipped by 1 base and J by 3 bases; unmatched bases: 2. In germline, CDR1 is SGHTA, CDR2 FQGNSA. The CDR3 DNA sequence: TGTGCCAGCAGCTTAGTTACTAGCGGGAGCTACGAGCAGTACTTC. It is translated as CASSLVTSGSYEQYF.

Comments on this clonotype: Compared with germline, one end of the junction differs, possibly owing to a read error. This chain links TRBV5-5 with TRBJ2-1; D is unresolved. The CDR3 is 12 amino acids. CDR1 and CDR2 (germline): SGHKS, YYEKEE (reference sequence). CDR3 amino acids: CVSSSITNEQFF. CDR3 sequence (DNA): TGTGTCAGCAGCTCGATTACGAATGAGCAGTTCTTC.

In its sample, this clonotype was seen a few times. The CDR3 loop is CAISEVDRGKETQYF. CDR3 nucleotide sequence: TGTGCCATCAGTGAAGTCGACAGGGGAAAAGAGACCCAGTACTTC. The chain combines TRBV10-3 with TRBJ2-5; 8 bases are a match to TRBD1. This CDR3 has 15 amino acids. The junction had 6 bases not matched to a gene; V was cut back by 3 bases and J by 3 bases. Germline CDR1 ENHRY, CDR2 SYGVKD.

This chain connects TRBV7-2 to TRBJ2-2; D is uncertain. The V gene's germline CDR1 is SGHTA and CDR2 FQGNSA. V shed 0 bases and J shed 0 bases, with 11 bases lying between them. The CDR3 runs to 17 residues. The CDR3 is CASSLAPYAANTGELFF. The CDR3 nucleotides are TGTGCCAGCAGCTTAGCCCCTTACGCCGCGAACACCGGGGAGCTGTTTTTT.

This clonotype has more than one count but fewer than ten. The gene calls are TRBV19 and TRBJ2-1, with 8 bases that match TRBD2. V was pared by 1 base and J by 1 base, with 0 bases of the junction left unmatched. The CDR3 has 15 residues. In germline, CDR1 is LNHDA, CDR2 SQIVND (reference sequence). CDR3 protein: CASSIAGGSYNEQFF. Here the CDR3 DNA reads TGTGCCAGTAGTATAGCGGGAGGGTCCTACAATGAGCAGTTCTTC.

At least ten counts were recorded for this clonotype. V is TRBV6-1 and J is TRBJ1-3, with 7 bases that match TRBD1. The CDR3 is 15 residues long. V gave up 4 bases and J gave up 2 bases; unmatched junction bases: 5. Germline assignment: CDR1 MNHNS and CDR2 SASEGT. The CDR3 here is CASSGSGGTGNTIYF. Here the CDR3 DNA reads TGTGCCAGCAGTGGATCAGGGGGAACTGGAAACACCATATATTTT.

The rearrangement links TRBV29-1 to TRBJ2-5; 8 nucleotides agree with TRBD1. V was pared by 8 bases and J by 5 bases, with 16 bases of the junction left unmatched. The CDR3 is 15 residues long. Germline V gene lookup returns CDR1 SQVTM and CDR2 ANQGSEA. CDR3 amino acids: CSLEGVQGEVETQYF. As DNA, the CDR3 is TGCAGCCTGGAGGGGGTACAGGGGGAAGTTGAGACCCAGTACTTC.

The chain links TRBV6-2 or TRBV6-3 to TRBJ1-5; TRBD1 matches at 9 bases. The CDR3 has 16 residues. Germline CDR1 and CDR2: MNHEY and SVGEGT. V lost 5 bases and J lost 3; bases outside the gene matches: 8. CDR3 in amino acids: CASSRQGGGINQPQHF. CDR3 in DNA: TGTGCCAGCAGTCGACAGGGGGGGGGCATCAATCAGCCCCAGCATTTT.

J is TRBJ2-4 and V is TRBV11-2; 10 bases are a match to TRBD2. V lost 6 bases, J lost 2 bases, and 7 bases stayed unmatched. The CDR3 length is 16 residues. Germline CDR1 and CDR2: SGHAT and FQNNGV. CDR3 residues: CASSFLAGASKNIQYF. As DNA, the CDR3 is TGTGCCAGCAGTTTTCTAGCGGGAGCGTCCAAAAACATTCAGTACTTC. The variable domain in full, completed from reference TRBV11-2 and TRBJ2-4, reads EAGVAQSPRYKIIEKRQSVAFWCNPISGHATLYWYQQILGQGPKLLIQFQNNGVVDDSQLPKDRFSAERLKGVDSTLKIQPAKLEDSAVYLCASSFLAGASKNIQYFGAGTRLSVL.

This clonotype showed up many times. The chain links TRBV7-2 to TRBJ2-3; a possible D gene is TRBD2 (6 bases). Trimming took 0 bases from V and 7 from J, leaving 17 bases between them. Germline CDR1 reads SGHTA; CDR2 reads FQGNSA. CDR3 size: 16 residues. DNA of the CDR3: TGTGCCAGCAGCTTAGCAAGCGGGTTGGTCGGAAATACGCAGTATTTT. Protein: CASSLASGLVGNTQYF.

Ten or more counts support this clonotype. V is TRBV9 and J is TRBJ2-2, with 11 bases lining up with TRBD2. Germline CDR1 and CDR2: SGDLS and YYNGEE. The CDR3 covers 15 residues. V shed 6 bases and J 6 bases; nucleotides not matched to a gene: 7. In nucleotides, the CDR3 is TGTGCCAGCACCTCCGGGACTAGCGGTGCCGGGGAGCTGTTTTTT. Its translation is CASTSGTSGAGELFF. Variable domain in full (rest from reference TRBV9 and TRBJ2-2): DSGVTQTPKHLITATGQRVTLRCSPRSGDLSVYWYQQSLDQGLQFLIQYYNGEERAKGNILERFSAQQFPDLHSELNLSSLELGDSALYFCASTSGTSGAGELFFGEGSRLTVL.

V gene TRBV20-1 combines with J gene TRBJ2-7; D might be TRBD1 (5 bases). The V gene lost 2 bases and the J gene lost 1 base, with 12 bases spanning the gap. CDR1 and CDR2 from the germline V gene are DFQATT and SNEGSKA (reference sequence). The CDR3 extends over 14 amino acids. CDR3 sequence reads: CSARSPTASYEQYF. The CDR3 DNA follows: TGCAGTGCTAGATCCCCGACAGCTTCCTACGAGCAGTACTTC.

This clonotype occurred a few times. V gene TRBV5-1 combines with J gene TRBJ2-7, with 8 bases identical to TRBD1. J lost 6 bases, V lost 5 bases, and 10 bases had no gene match. The CDR3 runs to 14 residues. Germline CDR1 is SGHRS and CDR2 is YFSETQ. The CDR3 reads CASRPTGVPSEQYF. CDR3 DNA sequence: TGCGCCAGCAGACCGACAGGGGTGCCATCCGAGCAGTACTTC.

J is TRBJ2-2 and V is TRBV20-1; TRBD2 matches 8 bases. The CDR3 sequence is 16 residues long. Germline values: CDR1 DFQATT, CDR2 SNEGSKA (reference sequence). V was pared by 2 bases and J by 5 bases, with 10 bases of the junction left unmatched. The CDR3 coding sequence is TGCAGTGCTAGAACTAGCGGAGTGTGTGGGACCGGGGAGCTGTTTTTT. Translated, it gives CSARTSGVCGTGELFF.

The J gene is TRBJ2-5, the V gene TRBV30; 12 bases are shared with TRBD2. This CDR3 has 13 amino acids. After removal of 5 bases from V and 3 bases from J, the junction contained 1 base not matched to a gene. The germline V gene encodes CDR1 GTSNPN and CDR2 SVGIG (reference sequence). CDR3 coding DNA: TGTGCCTGGTCTAGCGGGAGGGAAGAGACCCAGTACTTC. It specifies CAWSSGREETQYF.

V usage is TRBV15 and J usage is TRBJ2-7; D possibly uses TRBD1 or TRBD2 (5 bases each). Germline CDR1 LNHNV, CDR2 YYDKDF (reference sequence). V was shortened by 8 bases and J by 0 bases, with 11 bases between the two germline ends. CDR3 length: 13 residues. CDR3 loop: CATRDDSSYEQYF. CDR3 coding DNA: TGTGCCACCCGGGACGACAGCTCCTACGAGCAGTACTTC.

As DNA, the CDR3 is TGTGCCAGCAGAAGTAAGTGGGACAGGGAAGAGTATGGCTACACCTTC. Translated: CASRSKWDREEYGYTF. J is TRBJ1-2 and V is TRBV6-1; TRBD1 agrees at 9 bases. CDR3 length equals 16 residues. Trimming cost V 6 bases and J 5 bases; bases outside gene matches: 13. The germline V gene has CDR1 MNHNS and CDR2 SASEGT.

This clonotype was seen repeatedly, ten times or more. This chain connects TRBV3-1 to TRBJ2-7, with D possibly matching TRBD2 (6 bases). CDR1 is LGHDT, CDR2 YNNKEL, per germline (reference sequence). V was cut by 6 bases and J by 2 bases, with 20 bases left in between. The CDR3 totals 16 residues. The CDR3 loop is CASRHSGLAAPYEQYF. As DNA, the CDR3 is TGTGCCAGCAGACATTCTGGATTAGCGGCACCCTACGAGCAGTACTTC.

The genes are TRBV5-1 and TRBJ2-7; 9 bases line up with TRBD2. V was pared by 5 bases and J by 4 bases, with 7 bases of the junction left unmatched. The V gene's germline CDR1 is SGHRS and CDR2 YFSETQ. CDR3 length: 14 amino acids. The CDR3, as DNA: TGCGCCAGCAGTATTAGCGGGGGTTATTACGAGCAGTACTTC. Its translation is CASSISGGYYEQYF.

The chain carries TRBV10-2 and TRBJ2-2; 7 nucleotides agree with TRBD2. The CDR3 consists of 17 residues. Germline-derived CDR1 and CDR2 are WSHSY and SAAADI. Unmatched junction bases numbered 11, after V lost 6 bases and J lost 1 base. The CDR3: CASSRPRSGGNTGELFF. For the CDR3, the DNA is TGCGCCAGCAGCCGCCCTCGTTCGGGGGGGAACACCGGGGAGCTGTTTTTT.

The V and J genes are TRBV7-8 and TRBJ2-3, with no clear D. Germline CDR1 is SGHVS and CDR2 is FQNEAQ. This CDR3 is 15 amino acids long. Trimming pared 5 bases from V and 3 bases from J, leaving 15 bases between. Here the CDR3 DNA reads TGTGCCAGCAGCCCCCTGGACCGCCCGACAGATACGCAGTATTTT. Translation: CASSPLDRPTDTQYF.